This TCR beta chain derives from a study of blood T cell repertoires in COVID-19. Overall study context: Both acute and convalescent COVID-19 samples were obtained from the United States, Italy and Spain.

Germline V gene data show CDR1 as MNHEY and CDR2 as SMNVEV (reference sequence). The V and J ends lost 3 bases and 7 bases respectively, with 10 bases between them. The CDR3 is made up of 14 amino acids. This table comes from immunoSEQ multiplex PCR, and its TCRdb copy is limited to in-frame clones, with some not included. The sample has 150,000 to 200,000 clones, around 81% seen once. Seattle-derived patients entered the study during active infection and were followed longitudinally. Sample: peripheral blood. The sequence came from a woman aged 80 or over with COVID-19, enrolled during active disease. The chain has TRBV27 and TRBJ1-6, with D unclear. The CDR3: CASSFFTVNSPLHF. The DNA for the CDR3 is TGTGCCAGCAGTTTCTTCACGGTGAATTCACCCCTCCACTTT.